This entry lists 30 T cell receptor beta chains sequenced from one sample in a study of beta chain features in type 1 diabetes. TCRB transcripts that were expressed got sequenced, as all of the isolated RNA had been reverse transcribed. Method: immunoSEQ multiplex PCR; TCRdb's copy keeps in-frame clones and lacks some. Among 300,000 or so clones listed, roughly 12% were seen once. The antigens for these receptors are not known. Study-level results: All four CD4+ subsets from Type 1 diabetes patients carried moderately but significantly shorter TCRB CDR3s.

Specimen: naive CD4+ T cells from blood. These receptors all come from a woman aged 18-29 years with type 1 diabetes.

This clone appeared a few times. The rearrangement joins TRBV9 to TRBJ2-7, with D perhaps matching TRBD2 (6 bases). Looked up from germline, CDR1 is SGDLS and CDR2 is YYNGEE. CDR3 length equals 14 residues. V was pared by 0 bases and J by 6 bases, with 13 bases between. For the CDR3, the DNA is TGTGCCAGCAGCGTAGCGGCCGGGGGAGGCGAGCAGTACTTC. This encodes CASSVAAGGGEQYF.

V usage is TRBV5-8 and J usage is TRBJ1-1; D possibly corresponds to TRBD1 (6 bases). The germline V and J ends were trimmed by 5 bases and 6 bases, with 11 bases remaining between them. The CDR3 is made up of 12 amino acids. CDR1 and CDR2 (germline): SGHTS, YDEGEE. In DNA form, the CDR3 reads TGTGCCAGCAGTTTCAGGGGTTCTGAAGCTTTCTTT. Protein sequence: CASSFRGSEAFF.

CDR3 nucleotide sequence: TGTGCCAGCAGTGGAAGGCAGGGAGGTTCCTACGAGCAGTACTTC. Encoded protein: CASSGRQGGSYEQYF. This rearrangement joins TRBV2 to TRBJ2-7, with D tentatively TRBD2 (6 bases). The CDR3 length is 15 residues. Germline CDR1 reads SNHLY; CDR2 reads FYNNEI. The ends were cut back, 4 bases at V and 1 base at J, with 14 bases in the middle.

The chain has TRBV7-2 and TRBJ1-1; TRBD1 is a possible D gene (5 bases). V gave up 2 bases and J gave up 1 base, with 11 bases separating them. Germline V gives CDR1 SGHTA, CDR2 FQGNSA. CDR3 length: 15 residues. CDR3 protein: CASSLTGGENTEAFF. As DNA, the CDR3 is TGTGCCAGCAGCTTAACGGGAGGGGAGAACACTGAAGCTTTCTTT.

This clone has a handful of counts. The J gene is TRBJ2-7, the V gene TRBV30; TRBD2 is a possible D gene (5 bases). The CDR3 has 13 amino acids. Per the germline V gene, CDR1 is GTSNPN and CDR2 is SVGIG (reference sequence). V was shortened by 4 bases and J by 3 bases, with 13 bases between the two germline ends. The CDR3 sequence is CAWTRGFGYEQYV. The CDR3 coding sequence is TGTGCCTGGACTAGAGGGTTCGGCTACGAGCAGTACGTC.

This clone has only a few counts. V gene TRBV29-1 combines with J gene TRBJ1-2; D may be TRBD1 (5 bases). The V gene's germline CDR1 is SQVTM and CDR2 ANQGSEA. V dropped 4 bases and J dropped 2 bases, with 11 bases sitting between them. This CDR3 has 13 amino acids. The CDR3 here is CSVVWRGNYGYTF. In DNA form, the CDR3 reads TGCAGCGTTGTCTGGCGGGGGAACTATGGCTACACCTTC.

This clone was observed a handful of times. This chain joins TRBV18 and TRBJ2-1; D possibly corresponds to TRBD1 (6 bases). V shed 3 bases and J shed 0 bases, with 9 bases lying between them. The CDR3 spans 15 residues. Germline V gene data show CDR1 as KGHSH and CDR2 as LQKENI. The CDR3 bases are TGTGCCAGCTCACCCGGACAGATCTCCTACAATGAGCAGTTCTTC. It yields the protein CASSPGQISYNEQFF.

This chain joins TRBV4-3 and TRBJ2-2; D is perhaps TRBD1 (5 bases). V gave up 4 bases and J gave up 0 bases, with 18 bases separating them. This CDR3 has 18 residues. Germline V gene lookup returns CDR1 LGHNA and CDR2 YSLEER. CDR3: CASSLSGWPTANTGELFF. CDR3 DNA: TGCGCCAGCAGCCTTTCAGGGTGGCCGACCGCGAACACCGGGGAGCTGTTTTTT.

This chain links TRBV9 with TRBJ2-5, with 8 bases aligning to TRBD2. This CDR3 has 15 amino acids. The junction had 6 bases not matched to a gene; V was cut back by 0 bases and J by 5 bases. Germline loops: CDR1 SGDLS, CDR2 YYNGEE. DNA for the CDR3: TGTGCCAGCAGCGTAGATAGTAGCGGGATCGAGACCCAGTACTTC. As protein: CASSVDSSGIETQYF.

The chain has TRBV29-1 and TRBJ2-2; D unresolved. Trimming removed 0 bases at V and 4 bases at J, with 9 bases between. The germline gives CDR1 SQVTM, CDR2 ANQGSEA. The CDR3 totals 14 residues. The CDR3 DNA reads TGCAGCGTTGAAGATGAACAAAGCACCGGGGAGCTGTTTTTT. Its translation: CSVEDEQSTGELFF.

This clone was found a few times. The chain carries TRBV28 and TRBJ2-5, with TRBD2 matching over 10 bases. This CDR3 has 14 residues. Trimming at V came to 5 bases and at J to 5 bases, leaving 5 bases not matched to a gene. Germline V CDR1 and CDR2: MDHEN, SYDVKM. CDR3 region: CASSMSGRAETQYF. CDR3 sequence (DNA): TGTGCCAGCAGTATGAGCGGGAGGGCCGAGACCCAGTACTTC.

This clone was seen a handful of times. The chain joins TRBV19 to TRBJ2-3, with TRBD1 matching 8 bases. Per germline, CDR1 LNHDA and CDR2 SQIVND (reference sequence). Unmatched junction bases numbered 5, after V lost 7 bases and J lost 2 bases. The CDR3 is made up of 14 amino acids. CDR3 sequence: CASTWQGATDTQYF. CDR3 bases: TGTGCCAGTACCTGGCAGGGGGCCACAGATACGCAGTATTTT.

The chain recombines TRBV14 with TRBJ2-3, with D hard to call. This CDR3 spans 14 amino acids. Germline-derived CDR1 and CDR2 are SGHDN and FVKESK. The V end lost 8 bases, the J end lost 6 bases, and 18 bases lay between the germline ends. This chain's CDR3 is CASSTSRRWDTQYF. CDR3 nucleotides: TGTGCCAGCTCGACAAGTCGGCGATGGGATACGCAGTATTTT.

The rearrangement uses TRBV28 and TRBJ2-1; D is perhaps TRBD2 (5 bases). The CDR3 has 13 residues. Between the trimmed V and J ends, which lost 5 bases and 11 bases, there was a span of 16 bases. From germline, CDR1 is MDHEN and CDR2 SYDVKM. CDR3 protein: CASSTPGGRKQFF. CDR3 bases: TGTGCCAGCAGTACCCCTGGAGGTCGGAAGCAGTTCTTC. The entire variable domain, with the rest obtained from reference TRBV28 and TRBJ2-1, is as follows: DVKVTQSSRYLVKRTGEKVFLECVQDMDHENMFWYRQDPGLGLRLIYFSYDVKMKEKGDIPEGYSVSREKKERFSLILESASTNQTSMYLCASSTPGGRKQFFGPGTRLTVL.

The rearrangement joins TRBV11-2 to TRBJ2-6; no definite D call. V dropped 2 bases and J dropped 4 bases, with 9 bases sitting between them. The CDR3 is 15 amino acids. CDR1 and CDR2 (germline): SGHAT, FQNNGV. Here the CDR3 DNA reads TGTGCCAGCAGCTTATACTTGAGGGGGGCCAACGTCCTGACTTTC. This gives the protein CASSLYLRGANVLTF.

CDR3 bases: TGTGCCAGCTCACCGAACAGGGGTCTCACTGAAGCTTTCTTT. It encodes CASSPNRGLTEAFF. The V and J genes are TRBV18 and TRBJ1-1; TRBD1 aligns across 7 bases. The V and J ends lost 3 bases and 4 bases, in that order; junction bases with no gene match: 5. The CDR3 totals 14 residues. Germline V CDR1 and CDR2: KGHSH, LQKENI. The full variable domain, with the rest looked up from reference TRBV18 and TRBJ1-1, is NAGVMQNPRHLVRRRGQEARLRCSPMKGHSHVYWYRQLPEEGLKFMVYLQKENIIDESGMPKERFSAEFPKEGPSILRIQQVVRGDSAAYFCASSPNRGLTEAFFGQGTRLTVV.

DNA of the CDR3: TGTGCCAGCAGACAGGGGGGAAGGGGGACCCAGTACTTC. Protein sequence: CASRQGGRGTQYF. The chain combines TRBV6-5 with TRBJ2-5, with 8 bases matching TRBD1. V was pared by 6 bases and J by 7 bases, with 7 bases of the junction left unmatched. The CDR3 is 13 amino acids. Germline V gene data show CDR1 as MNHEY and CDR2 as SVGAGI.

This sequence joins TRBV2 and TRBJ2-1, with D perhaps matching TRBD1 (6 bases). The V gene's germline CDR1 is SNHLY and CDR2 FYNNEI. The V end was cut by 7 bases, the J end by 6 bases, with 16 bases between. The CDR3 contains 14 residues. CDR3 DNA sequence: TGTGCCAGCAAAGGACAGCCCGTATTCAATGAGCAGTTCTTC. Translation gives CASKGQPVFNEQFF. Based on the CDR3 plus reference TRBV2 and TRBJ2-1, the full variable domain is EPEVTQTPSHQVTQMGQEVILRCVPISNHLYFYWYRQILGQKVEFLVSFYNNEISEKSEIFDDQFSVERPDGSNFTLKIRSTKLEDSAMYFCASKGQPVFNEQFFGPGTRLTVL.

This chain joins TRBV7-3 and TRBJ2-1; D is possibly TRBD2 (7 bases). Per germline, CDR1 SGHTA and CDR2 FQGTGA. The CDR3 length is 18 residues. V was clipped by 1 base and J by 8 bases, with 24 bases between them. CDR3 sequence: CASSLKGGGGGLRDEQFF. The CDR3 coding sequence is TGTGCCAGCAGCTTAAAGGGCGGGGGAGGGGGTTTACGGGATGAGCAGTTCTTC.

V and J are TRBV5-1 and TRBJ2-5; TRBD2 aligns across 11 bases. This CDR3 is built from 17 residues. Germline V gene lookup returns CDR1 SGHRS and CDR2 YFSETQ. Trimming took 2 bases from V and 1 from J; bases not matched to a gene: 7. The CDR3 loop is CASSLGQGTSGQETQYF. In DNA form, the CDR3 reads TGCGCCAGCAGCTTAGGTCAGGGGACTAGCGGCCAAGAGACCCAGTACTTC. The whole variable domain, filled in from reference TRBV5-1 and TRBJ2-5, reads KAGVTQTPRYLIKTRGQQVTLSCSPISGHRSVSWYQQTPGQGLQFLFEYFSETQRNKGNFPGRFSGRQFSNSRSEMNVSTLELGDSALYLCASSLGQGTSGQETQYFGPGTRLLVL.

The chain is built from TRBV25-1 and TRBJ1-2; the D is unclear. Germline V gene lookup returns CDR1 MGHDK and CDR2 SYGVNS. The V end was cut by 1 base, the J end by 5 bases, with 14 bases between. This CDR3 is built from 15 residues. CDR3: CASSESVFEGYGYTF. The CDR3 nucleotides read TGTGCCAGCAGTGAATCAGTTTTCGAGGGTTATGGCTACACCTTC.

The sample holds a few counts of this clone. This rearrangement joins TRBV19 to TRBJ2-5; tentatively, D is TRBD1 (5 bases). V was cut by 9 bases and J by 0 bases, with 14 bases left in between. The V gene's germline CDR1 is LNHDA and CDR2 SQIVND (reference sequence). CDR3 length equals 14 residues. The CDR3 DNA follows: TGTGCCAGAAAAGAAAGGGGCTACCAAGAGACCCAGTACTTC. This gives the protein CARKERGYQETQYF.

Notes on this clone: At the DNA level, this CDR3 is encoded by other sequences in the same sample as well. The V gene is TRBV7-2, the J gene TRBJ2-7, with TRBD2 matching over 9 bases. CDR3 length: 15 amino acids. Trimming cost V 2 bases and J 1 base; bases outside gene matches: 3. Looked up from germline, CDR1 is SGHTA and CDR2 is FQGNSA. CDR3 nucleotide sequence: TGTGCCAGCAGCTTACGTGCGGGAGGGTCCTACGAGCAGTACTTC. Encoded protein: CASSLRAGGSYEQYF. Supplemented by reference TRBV7-2 and TRBJ2-7, the full variable domain reads GAGVSQSPSNKVTEKGKDVELRCDPISGHTALYWYRQSLGQGLEFLIYFQGNSAPDKSGLPSDRFSAERTGGSVSTLTIQRTQQEDSAVYLCASSLRAGGSYEQYFGPGTRLTVT.

This clone was recorded a few times. V is TRBV18 and J is TRBJ1-1, with D possibly being TRBD1 (5 bases). V gave up 6 bases and J gave up 3 bases, with 8 bases separating them. The CDR3 runs 12 residues. The germline V gene encodes CDR1 KGHSH and CDR2 LQKENI. CDR3 residues: CASSGGYTEAFF. The CDR3 bases are TGTGCCAGCTCCGGGGGATACACTGAAGCTTTCTTT.

The rearrangement links TRBV9 to TRBJ1-3; D is uncertain. Between the trimmed V and J ends, which lost 0 bases and 0 bases, there was a span of 4 bases. Per the germline V gene, CDR1 is SGDLS and CDR2 is YYNGEE. This CDR3 is built from 14 residues. The CDR3 DNA sequence: TGTGCCAGCAGCGTAGACAGCTCTGGAAACACCATATATTTT. It specifies CASSVDSSGNTIYF.

The J gene is TRBJ2-1, the V gene TRBV29-1, with TRBD1 matching 7 bases. Germline CDR1 SQVTM, CDR2 ANQGSEA. The ends lost 8 bases at V and 6 bases at J; junction bases unmatched: 13. The CDR3 is 14 residues long. The CDR3 DNA sequence: TGCAGCTACCTAGGTCTAGGGGGCCTCAATGAGCAGTTCTTC. Translation gives CSYLGLGGLNEQFF.

The genes are TRBV5-6 and TRBJ1-4, with D unresolved. V lost 1 base, J lost 0 bases, and 10 bases lay in between. The CDR3 covers 16 residues. Germline V gene lookup returns CDR1 SGHDT and CDR2 YYEEEE. DNA of the CDR3: TGTGCCAGCAGCTTGTTCGACTGGGCAACTAATGAAAAACTGTTTTTT. It is translated as CASSLFDWATNEKLFF.

The chain recombines TRBV25-1 with TRBJ2-7; D perhaps matches TRBD2 (6 bases). V was trimmed by 3 bases and J by 2 bases, leaving 11 bases between them. Germline CDR1 and CDR2: MGHDK and SYGVNS. CDR3 length: 14 amino acids. CDR3 nucleotides: TGTGCCAGCAGTGATCCGACTAGACCCTACGAGCAGTACTTC. This gives the protein CASSDPTRPYEQYF.

This clone was counted between two and nine times. The chain has TRBV19 and TRBJ2-1; TRBD1 matches 7 bases. CDR1 is LNHDA, CDR2 SQIVND, per germline (reference sequence). The CDR3 covers 17 residues. V lost 7 bases, J lost 1 base, and 13 bases stayed unmatched. In DNA form, the CDR3 reads TGTGCCAGTACCGACCGGACAGGCCCTACATCCTACAATGAGCAGTTCTTC. Its translation is CASTDRTGPTSYNEQFF.

This clone is a singleton in its sample. This chain joins TRBV6-5 and TRBJ2-7; the match to TRBD2 covers 8 bases. With V trimmed by 10 bases and J by 4 bases, 9 bases remained unmatched. Germline V lookup: CDR1 MNHEY, CDR2 SVGAGI. This CDR3 comprises 13 residues. The CDR3 spells CATLSPSGYEQYV. For the CDR3, the DNA is TGTGCCACCCTATCGCCTAGCGGGTACGAGCAGTACGTC.